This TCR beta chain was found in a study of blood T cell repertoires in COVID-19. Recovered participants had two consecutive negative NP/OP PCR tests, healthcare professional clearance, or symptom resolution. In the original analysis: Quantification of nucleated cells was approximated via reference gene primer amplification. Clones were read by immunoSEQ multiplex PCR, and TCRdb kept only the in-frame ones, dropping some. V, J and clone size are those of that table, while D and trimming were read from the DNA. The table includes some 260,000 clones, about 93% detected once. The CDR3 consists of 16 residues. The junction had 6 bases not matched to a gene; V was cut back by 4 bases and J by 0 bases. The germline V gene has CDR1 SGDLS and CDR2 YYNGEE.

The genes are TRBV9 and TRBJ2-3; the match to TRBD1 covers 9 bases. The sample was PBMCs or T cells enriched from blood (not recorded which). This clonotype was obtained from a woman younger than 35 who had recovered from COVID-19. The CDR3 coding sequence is TGTGCCAGCAGCCCAAGGGACAGGGTAAGCACAGATACGCAGTATTTT. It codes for CASSPRDRVSTDTQYF.